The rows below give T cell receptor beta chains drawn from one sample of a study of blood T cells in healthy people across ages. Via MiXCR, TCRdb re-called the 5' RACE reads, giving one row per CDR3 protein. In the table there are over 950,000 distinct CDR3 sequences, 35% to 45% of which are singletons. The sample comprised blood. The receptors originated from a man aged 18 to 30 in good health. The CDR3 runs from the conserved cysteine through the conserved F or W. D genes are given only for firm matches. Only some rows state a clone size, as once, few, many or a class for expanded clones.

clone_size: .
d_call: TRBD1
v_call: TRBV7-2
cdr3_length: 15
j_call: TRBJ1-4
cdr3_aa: CTSSRNRGGFEKLFF
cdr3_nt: TGTACCAGCAGCAGGAACAGGGGAGGGTTTGAAAAACTGTTTTTT

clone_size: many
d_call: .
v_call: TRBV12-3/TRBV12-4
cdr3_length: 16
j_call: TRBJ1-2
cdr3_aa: CASSLGTGRMSYGYTF
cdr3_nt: TGTGCCAGCAGTCTCGGGACGGGACGGATGTCCTATGGCTACACCTTC

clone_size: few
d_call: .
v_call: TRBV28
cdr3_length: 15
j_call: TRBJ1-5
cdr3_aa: CASRTGRLVNQPQHF
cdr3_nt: TGTGCCAGCAGAACGGGACGACTCGTGAATCAGCCCCAGCATTTT

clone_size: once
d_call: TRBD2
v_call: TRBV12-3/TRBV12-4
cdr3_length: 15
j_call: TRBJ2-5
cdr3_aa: CASSSVGLAGETQYF
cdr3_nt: TGTGCCAGCAGTTCCGTGGGGCTAGCGGGAGAGACCCAGTACTTC

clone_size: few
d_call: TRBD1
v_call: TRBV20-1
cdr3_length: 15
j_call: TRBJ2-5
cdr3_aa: CSARQHRGIQETQYF
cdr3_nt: TGCAGTGCTAGACAACACAGGGGTATCCAAGAGACCCAGTACTTC

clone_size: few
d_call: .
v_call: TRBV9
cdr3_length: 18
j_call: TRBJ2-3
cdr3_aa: CASSVGPDPRVGTDTQYF
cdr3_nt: TGTGCCAGCAGCGTAGGGCCCGACCCGCGTGTTGGCACAGATACGCAGTATTTT

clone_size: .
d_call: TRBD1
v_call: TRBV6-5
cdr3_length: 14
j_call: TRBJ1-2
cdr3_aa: CASRPSDRGQGYTF
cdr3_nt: TGTGCCAGCAGGCCCTCGGACAGGGGGCAGGGCTACACCTTC

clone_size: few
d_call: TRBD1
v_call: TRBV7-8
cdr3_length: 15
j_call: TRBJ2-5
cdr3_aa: CASSPYGGTGSEQYF
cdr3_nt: TGTGCCAGTAGCCCTTATGGTGGGACAGGGTCTGAGCAGTACTTC

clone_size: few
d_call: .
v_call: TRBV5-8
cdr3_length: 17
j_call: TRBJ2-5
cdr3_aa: CASSPGTGEGAQETQYF
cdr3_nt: TGTGCCAGCAGCCCTGGAACAGGCGAAGGGGCCCAAGAGACCCAGTACTTC

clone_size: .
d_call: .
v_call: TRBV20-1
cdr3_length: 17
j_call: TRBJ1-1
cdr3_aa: CSARDPLREGGTTEAFF
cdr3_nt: TGCAGTGCTAGAGATCCCCTCCGTGAAGGGGGTACCACTGAAGCTTTCTTT

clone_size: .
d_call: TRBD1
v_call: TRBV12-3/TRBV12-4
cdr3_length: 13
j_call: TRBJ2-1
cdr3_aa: CASSLGQGVEQFF
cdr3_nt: TGTGCCAGCAGTTTAGGACAGGGTGTGGAGCAGTTCTTC

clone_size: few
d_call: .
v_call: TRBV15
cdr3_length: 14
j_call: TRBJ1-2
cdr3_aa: CATSRDRGNYGNTF
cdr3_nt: TGTGCCACCAGCAGAGATAGAGGGAACTATGGCAACACCTTC

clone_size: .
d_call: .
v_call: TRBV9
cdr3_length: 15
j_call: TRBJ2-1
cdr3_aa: CASEGVGTYSNEQFF
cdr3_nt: TGTGCCAGTGAGGGGGTGGGGACTTACTCGAATGAGCAGTTCTTC

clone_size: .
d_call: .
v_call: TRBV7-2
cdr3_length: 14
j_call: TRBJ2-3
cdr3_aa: CASSLTSSTVTQYF
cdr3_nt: TGTGCCAGCAGCTTGACTTCTAGCACAGTTACGCAGTATTTT

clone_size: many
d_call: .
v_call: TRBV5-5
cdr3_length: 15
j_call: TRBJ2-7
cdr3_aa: CASSLRDRNPYEQYF
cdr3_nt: TGTGCCAGCAGCTTACGAGACAGGAACCCCTACGAGCAGTACTTC

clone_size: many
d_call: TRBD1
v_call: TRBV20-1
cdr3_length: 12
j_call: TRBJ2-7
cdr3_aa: CSARDRVNEQYF
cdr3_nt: TGCAGTGCTAGGGACAGGGTAAACGAGCAGTACTTC

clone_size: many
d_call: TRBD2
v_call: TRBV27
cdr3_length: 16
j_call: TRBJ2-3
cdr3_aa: CASTLSGGRSTDTQYF
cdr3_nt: TGTGCCAGCACCTTAAGCGGGGGCAGAAGCACAGATACGCAGTATTTT

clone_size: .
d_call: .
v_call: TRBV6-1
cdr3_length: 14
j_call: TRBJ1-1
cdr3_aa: CASSEWEFATEAFF
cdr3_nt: TGTGCCAGCAGTGAATGGGAGTTCGCCACTGAAGCTTTCTTT

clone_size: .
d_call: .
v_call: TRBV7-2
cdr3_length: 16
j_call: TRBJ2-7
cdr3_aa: CASSLGRDASSYEQYF
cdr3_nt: TGTGCCAGCAGCTTAGGCAGGGACGCTAGCTCCTACGAGCAGTACTTC

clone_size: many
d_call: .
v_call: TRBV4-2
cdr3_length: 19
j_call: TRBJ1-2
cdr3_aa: CASSQDGAGGASYNYGYTF
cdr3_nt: TGTGCCAGCAGCCAAGATGGGGCGGGAGGAGCCTCGTATAACTATGGCTACACCTTC

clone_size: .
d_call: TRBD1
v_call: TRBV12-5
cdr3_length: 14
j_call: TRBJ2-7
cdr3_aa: CVSAMTGVYNEQYF
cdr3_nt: TGTGTTAGTGCCATGACAGGGGTCTACAATGAGCAGTACTTC

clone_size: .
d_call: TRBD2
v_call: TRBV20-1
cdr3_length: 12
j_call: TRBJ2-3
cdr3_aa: CSARREPDTQYF
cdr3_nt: TGCAGTGCTAGGCGGGAGCCAGATACGCAGTATTTT

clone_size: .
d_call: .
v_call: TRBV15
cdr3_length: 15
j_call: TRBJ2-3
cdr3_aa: CATSRSPPGTETQYF
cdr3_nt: TGTGCCACCAGCAGATCCCCCCCAGGAACAGAGACGCAGTATTTT

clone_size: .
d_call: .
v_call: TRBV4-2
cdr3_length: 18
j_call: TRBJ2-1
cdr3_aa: CAGSQEGQNIRGYNEQFF
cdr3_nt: TGTGCCGGCAGCCAAGAGGGACAAAACATCCGGGGATACAATGAGCAGTTCTTC

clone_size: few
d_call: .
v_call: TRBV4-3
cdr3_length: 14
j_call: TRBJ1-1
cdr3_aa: CASSRTERNTEAFF
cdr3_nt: TGCGCCAGCAGCCGGACGGAAAGGAACACTGAAGCTTTCTTT

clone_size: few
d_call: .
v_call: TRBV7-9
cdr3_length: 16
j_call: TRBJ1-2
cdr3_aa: CASSPPGAAANYGYTF
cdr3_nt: TGTGCCAGCAGCCCCCCCGGGGCAGCAGCTAACTATGGCTACACCTTC

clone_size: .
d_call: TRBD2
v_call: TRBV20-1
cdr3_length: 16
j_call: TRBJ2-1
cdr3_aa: CSARGAGTSDYNEQFF
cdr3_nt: TGCAGTGCTAGGGGGGCCGGGACTAGCGACTACAATGAGCAGTTCTTC

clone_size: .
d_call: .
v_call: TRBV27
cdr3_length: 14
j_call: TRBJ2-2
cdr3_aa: CASSFKQGTGELFF
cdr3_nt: TGTGCCAGCAGTTTTAAACAGGGCACCGGGGAGCTGTTTTTT

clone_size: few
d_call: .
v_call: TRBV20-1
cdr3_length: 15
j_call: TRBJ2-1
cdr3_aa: CSARGIAASYNEQFF
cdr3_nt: TGCAGTGCTAGGGGAATCGCTGCATCCTACAATGAGCAGTTCTTC

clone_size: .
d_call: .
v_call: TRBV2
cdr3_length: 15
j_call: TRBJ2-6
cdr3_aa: CASSLTGTGANVPTF
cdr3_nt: TGTGCCAGCAGCCTTACAGGGACTGGGGCCAACGTCCCGACTTTC

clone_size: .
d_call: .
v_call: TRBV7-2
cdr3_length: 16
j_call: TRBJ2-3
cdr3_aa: CASSSLLQDRTDTQYF
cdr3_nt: TGTGCCAGCAGCTCTTTATTACAGGATCGGACAGATACGCAGTATTTT

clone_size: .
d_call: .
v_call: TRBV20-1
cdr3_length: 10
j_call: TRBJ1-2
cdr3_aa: CSADVSGYTF
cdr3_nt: TGCAGTGCAGACGTTAGTGGCTACACCTTC

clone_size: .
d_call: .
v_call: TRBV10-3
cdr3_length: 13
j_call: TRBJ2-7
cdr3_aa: CAISGGYPYEQYF
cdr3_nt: TGTGCCATCAGTGGGGGATACCCCTACGAGCAGTACTTC

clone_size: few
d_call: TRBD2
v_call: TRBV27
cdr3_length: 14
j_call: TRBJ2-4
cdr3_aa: CASSPRGGINIQYF
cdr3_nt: TGTGCCAGCAGTCCCCGGGGGGGAATAAACATTCAGTACTTC

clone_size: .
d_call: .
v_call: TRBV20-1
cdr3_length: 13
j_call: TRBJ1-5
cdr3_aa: CSARVGPAQPQHF
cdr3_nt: TGCAGTGCTAGGGTTGGGCCGGCTCAGCCCCAGCATTTT

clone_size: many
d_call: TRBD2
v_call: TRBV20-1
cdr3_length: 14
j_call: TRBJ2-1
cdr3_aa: CSAISGGEGNEQFF
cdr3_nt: TGCAGTGCTATTAGCGGGGGGGAAGGGAATGAGCAGTTCTTC

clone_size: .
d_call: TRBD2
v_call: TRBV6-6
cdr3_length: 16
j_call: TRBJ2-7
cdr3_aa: CASSPKRGPTPYEQYF
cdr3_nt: TGTGCCAGCAGTCCAAAGCGGGGGCCAACCCCCTACGAGCAGTACTTC

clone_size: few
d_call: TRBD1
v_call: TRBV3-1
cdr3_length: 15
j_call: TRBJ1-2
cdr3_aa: CASSQHDRANYGYTF
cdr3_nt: TGTGCCAGCAGCCAGCACGACAGGGCTAACTATGGCTACACCTTC

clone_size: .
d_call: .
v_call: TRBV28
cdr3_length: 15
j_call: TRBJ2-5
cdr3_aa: CASSSPETSRETQYF
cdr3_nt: TGTGCCAGCAGTTCGCCCGAGACTAGTAGGGAGACCCAGTACTTC

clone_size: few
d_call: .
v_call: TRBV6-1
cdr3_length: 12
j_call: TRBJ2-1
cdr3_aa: CASSEYGNEQFF
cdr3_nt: TGTGCCAGCAGTGAATACGGCAATGAGCAGTTCTTC

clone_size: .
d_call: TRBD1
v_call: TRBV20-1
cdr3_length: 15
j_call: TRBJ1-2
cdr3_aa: CSASRPGQTIYGYTF
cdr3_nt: TGCAGTGCTAGTCGACCGGGACAGACAATCTATGGCTACACCTTC

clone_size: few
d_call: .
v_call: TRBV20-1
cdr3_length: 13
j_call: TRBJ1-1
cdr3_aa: CSARAPGDTEAFF
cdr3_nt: TGCAGTGCTAGAGCGCCCGGGGACACTGAAGCTTTCTTT

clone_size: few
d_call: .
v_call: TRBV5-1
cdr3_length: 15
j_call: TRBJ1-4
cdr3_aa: CASSLESGTNEKLFF
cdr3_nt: TGCGCCAGCAGCTTGGAATCGGGAACTAATGAAAAACTGTTTTTT

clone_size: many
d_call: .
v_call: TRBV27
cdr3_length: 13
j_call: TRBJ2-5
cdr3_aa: CASSYVNQETQYF
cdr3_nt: TGTGCCAGCAGTTACGTCAACCAAGAGACCCAGTACTTC

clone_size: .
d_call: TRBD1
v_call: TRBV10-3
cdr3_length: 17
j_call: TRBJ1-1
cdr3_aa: CAISEWGQGAVNTEAFF
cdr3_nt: TGTGCCATCAGTGAGTGGGGACAGGGGGCAGTGAACACTGAAGCTTTCTTT

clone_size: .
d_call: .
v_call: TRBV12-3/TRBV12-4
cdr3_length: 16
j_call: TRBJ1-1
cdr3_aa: CASRVFLPGRNTEAFF
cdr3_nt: TGTGCCAGCAGGGTTTTTCTCCCCGGCCGGAACACTGAAGCTTTCTTT

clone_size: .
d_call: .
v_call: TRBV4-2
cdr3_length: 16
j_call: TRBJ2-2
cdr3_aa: CASSQDAGPNTGELFF
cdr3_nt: TGTGCCAGCAGCCAAGATGCAGGACCGAACACCGGGGAGCTGTTTTTT

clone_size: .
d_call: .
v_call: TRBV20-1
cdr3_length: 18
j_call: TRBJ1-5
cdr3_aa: CSARVRANIRENNQPQHF
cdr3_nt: TGCAGTGCTAGAGTACGGGCAAATATCAGGGAGAATAATCAGCCCCAGCATTTT

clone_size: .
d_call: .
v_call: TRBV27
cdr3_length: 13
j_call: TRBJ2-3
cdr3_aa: CASRTTGSDTQYF
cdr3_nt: TGTGCCAGCAGGACTACAGGGTCAGATACGCAGTATTTT

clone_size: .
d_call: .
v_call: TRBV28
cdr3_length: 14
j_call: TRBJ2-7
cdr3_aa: CASSKADGRGEQYF
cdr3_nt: TGTGCCAGCAGCAAAGCGGACGGAAGGGGCGAGCAGTACTTC

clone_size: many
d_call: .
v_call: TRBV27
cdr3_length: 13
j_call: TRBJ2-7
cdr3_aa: CASSAGSLTPQYF
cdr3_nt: TGTGCCAGCAGTGCGGGCAGCCTGACGCCGCAGTACTTC

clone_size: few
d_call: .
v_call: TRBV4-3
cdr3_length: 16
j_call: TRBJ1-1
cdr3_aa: CASSQDSAPDYTEAFF
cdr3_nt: TGCGCCAGCAGCCAAGATTCGGCCCCGGATTACACTGAAGCTTTCTTT

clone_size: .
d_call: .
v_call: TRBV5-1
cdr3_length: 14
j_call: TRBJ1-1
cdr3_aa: CASSPRTSNTEAFF
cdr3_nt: TGCGCCAGCAGCCCACGGACATCGAACACTGAAGCTTTCTTT

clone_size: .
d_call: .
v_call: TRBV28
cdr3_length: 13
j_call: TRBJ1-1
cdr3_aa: CASRSNLNTEAFF
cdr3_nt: TGTGCCAGCCGTAGCAATCTGAACACTGAAGCTTTCTTT

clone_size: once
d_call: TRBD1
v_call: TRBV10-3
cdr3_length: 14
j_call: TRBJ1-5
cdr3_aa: CAIRGTANNQPQHF
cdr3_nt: TGTGCCATCAGAGGGACAGCTAACAATCAGCCCCAGCATTTT

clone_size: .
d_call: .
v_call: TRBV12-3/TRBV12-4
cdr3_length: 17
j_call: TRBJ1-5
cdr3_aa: CASSLGPRGVSNQPQHF
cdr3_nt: TGTGCCAGCAGTTTAGGACCACGGGGAGTGAGCAATCAGCCCCAGCATTTT

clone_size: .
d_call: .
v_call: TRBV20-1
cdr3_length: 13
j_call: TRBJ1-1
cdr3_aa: CSARGGAVAEAFF
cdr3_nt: TGCAGTGCTAGAGGGGGGGCGGTCGCTGAAGCTTTCTTT